This T cell receptor beta chain comes out of a study of cytomegalovirus exposure and HLA in healthy donors. General observations from the study: The classifier was said to identify cytomegalovirus status with high specificity and sensitivity. Under in vitro conditions, three CMV-associated chains were confirmed as specific for CMV antigens. Some public TCRs appeared in many individuals, while most sequences were rare.

The CDR3 spans 14 residues. Germline V gene data show CDR1 as MGHDK and CDR2 as SYGVNS. V was trimmed by 2 bases and J by 4 bases, leaving 12 bases between them. Assay: immunoSEQ multiplex PCR; the TCRdb copy retains only in-frame clones and omits some. The sample includes tens of thousands of clones, around 92% seen only once; the top ten take roughly 5.3%. The validation cohort, a group of more than 100 subjects, included the donors and was separate from the roughly 720-subject first cohort. Comments on this clone: The target antigen is unknown.

V is TRBV25-1 and J is TRBJ2-7; a weak D match, TRBD2 (5 bases). The sequencing input was PBMCs. This sequence was found in a man younger than 30 in good health and CMV-seropositive. The CDR3 DNA reads as TGTGCCAGCAGTGAAGACCGGACTGGGTACGAGCAGTACTTC. It translates to CASSEDRTGYEQYF.